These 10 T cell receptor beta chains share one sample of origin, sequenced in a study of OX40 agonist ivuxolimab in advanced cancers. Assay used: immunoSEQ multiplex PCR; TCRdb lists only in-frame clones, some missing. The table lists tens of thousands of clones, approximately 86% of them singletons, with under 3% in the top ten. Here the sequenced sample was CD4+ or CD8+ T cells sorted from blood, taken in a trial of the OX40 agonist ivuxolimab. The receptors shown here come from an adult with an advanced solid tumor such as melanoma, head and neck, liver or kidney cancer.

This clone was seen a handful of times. The CDR3 sequence is CASSEGTTRGYTF. The CDR3 DNA follows: TGTGCCAGCAGCGAGGGCACTACTCGTGGCTACACCTTC. The chain recombines TRBV6-1 with TRBJ1-2; the D is unclear. From germline, CDR1 is MNHNS and CDR2 SASEGT. The CDR3 covers 13 residues. Trimming left V 6 bases short and J 7 bases short, with 15 bases between.

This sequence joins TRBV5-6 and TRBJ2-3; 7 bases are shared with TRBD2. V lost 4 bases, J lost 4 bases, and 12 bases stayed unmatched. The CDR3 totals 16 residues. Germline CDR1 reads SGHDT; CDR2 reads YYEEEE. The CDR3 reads CASSHRGGGFPDTQYF. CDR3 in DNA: TGTGCCAGCAGCCATCGGGGCGGGGGTTTCCCAGATACGCAGTATTTT.

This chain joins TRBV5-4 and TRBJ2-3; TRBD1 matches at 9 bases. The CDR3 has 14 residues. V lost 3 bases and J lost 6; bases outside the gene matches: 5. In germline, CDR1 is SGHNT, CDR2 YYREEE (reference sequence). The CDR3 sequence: CASSSGQGWDTQYF. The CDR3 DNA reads TGTGCCAGCAGCTCGGGACAGGGTTGGGATACGCAGTATTTT.

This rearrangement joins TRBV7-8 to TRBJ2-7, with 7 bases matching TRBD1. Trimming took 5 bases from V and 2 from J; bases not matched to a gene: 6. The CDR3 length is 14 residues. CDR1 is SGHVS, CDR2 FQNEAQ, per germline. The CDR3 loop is CASSPTGTAYEQYF. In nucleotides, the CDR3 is TGTGCCAGCAGCCCAACCGGGACAGCCTACGAGCAGTACTTC.

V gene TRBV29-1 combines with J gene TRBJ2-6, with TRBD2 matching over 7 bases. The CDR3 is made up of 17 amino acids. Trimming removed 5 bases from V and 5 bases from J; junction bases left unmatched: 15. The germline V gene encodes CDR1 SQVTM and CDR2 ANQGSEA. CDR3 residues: CSVRSGLIQSRANVLTF. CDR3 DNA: TGCAGCGTTCGGTCGGGACTAATACAAAGTCGGGCCAACGTCCTGACTTTC.

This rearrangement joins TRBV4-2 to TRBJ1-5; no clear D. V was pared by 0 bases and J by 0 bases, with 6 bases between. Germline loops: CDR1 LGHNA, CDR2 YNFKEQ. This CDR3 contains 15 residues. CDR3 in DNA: TGTGCCAGCAGCCAAGAGACGGATAGCAATCAGCCCCAGCATTTT. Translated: CASSQETDSNQPQHF.

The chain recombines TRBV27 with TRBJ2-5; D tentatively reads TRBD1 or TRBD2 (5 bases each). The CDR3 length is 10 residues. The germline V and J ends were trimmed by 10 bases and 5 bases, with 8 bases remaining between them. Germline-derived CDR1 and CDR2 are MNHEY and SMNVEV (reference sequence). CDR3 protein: CAIREETQYF. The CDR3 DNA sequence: TGTGCCATCAGGGAGGAGACCCAGTACTTC.

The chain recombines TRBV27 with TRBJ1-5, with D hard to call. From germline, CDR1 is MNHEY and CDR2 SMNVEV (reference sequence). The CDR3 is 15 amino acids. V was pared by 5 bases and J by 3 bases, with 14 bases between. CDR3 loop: CASSPGLSYNQPQHF. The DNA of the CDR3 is TGTGCCAGCAGTCCGGGGTTGAGCTACAATCAGCCCCAGCATTTT.

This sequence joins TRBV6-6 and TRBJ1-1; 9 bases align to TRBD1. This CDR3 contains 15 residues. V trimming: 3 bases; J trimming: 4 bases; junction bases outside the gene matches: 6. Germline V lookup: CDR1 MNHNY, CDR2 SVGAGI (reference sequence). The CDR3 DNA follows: TGTGCCAGCAGTTATCACGGACAGGGGAGCACTGAAGCTTTCTTT. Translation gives CASSYHGQGSTEAFF.

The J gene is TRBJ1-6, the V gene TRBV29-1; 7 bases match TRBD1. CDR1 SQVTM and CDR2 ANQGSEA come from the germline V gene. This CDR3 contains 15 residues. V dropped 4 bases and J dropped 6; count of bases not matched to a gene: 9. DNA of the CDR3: TGCAGCGTTGTACTCGGGGACAGCCTTAATTCACCCCTCCACTTT. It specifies CSVVLGDSLNSPLHF.